This T cell receptor beta chain was found in a study of STAT5B mutations in CD4+ large granular lymphocyte leukemia. Measured with immunoSEQ multiplex PCR; TCRdb has only the in-frame clones, and not every one. The sample has approximately 30,000 clones, roughly 91% seen once. Germline V gene sequence: CDR1 SGHRS, CDR2 YFSETQ. The CDR3 totals 16 residues. After removal of 0 bases from V and 0 bases from J, the junction contained 4 bases not matched to a gene. The V and J genes are TRBV5-1 and TRBJ2-7, with 9 bases fitting TRBD2. Material for sequencing was CD4+ T cells from blood buffy coats. This sequence originates from a human donor in good health. CDR3 region: CASSLEVLAGSYEQYF. CDR3 in DNA: TGCGCCAGCAGCTTGGAAGTACTAGCGGGCTCCTACGAGCAGTACTTC.